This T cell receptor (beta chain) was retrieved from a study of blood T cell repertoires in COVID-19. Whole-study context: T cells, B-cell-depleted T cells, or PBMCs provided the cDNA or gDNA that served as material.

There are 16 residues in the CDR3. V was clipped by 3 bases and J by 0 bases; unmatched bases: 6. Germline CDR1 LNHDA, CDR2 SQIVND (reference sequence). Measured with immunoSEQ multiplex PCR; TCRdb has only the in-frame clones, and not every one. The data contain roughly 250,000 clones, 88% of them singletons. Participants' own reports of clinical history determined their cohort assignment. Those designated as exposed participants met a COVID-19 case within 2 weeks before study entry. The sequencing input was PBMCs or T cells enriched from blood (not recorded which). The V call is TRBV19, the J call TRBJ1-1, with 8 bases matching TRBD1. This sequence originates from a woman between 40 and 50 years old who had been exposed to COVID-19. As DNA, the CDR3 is TGTGCCAGTAGTATTGAGGCAGGGGGCTTGAACACTGAAGCTTTCTTT. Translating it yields CASSIEAGGLNTEAFF.